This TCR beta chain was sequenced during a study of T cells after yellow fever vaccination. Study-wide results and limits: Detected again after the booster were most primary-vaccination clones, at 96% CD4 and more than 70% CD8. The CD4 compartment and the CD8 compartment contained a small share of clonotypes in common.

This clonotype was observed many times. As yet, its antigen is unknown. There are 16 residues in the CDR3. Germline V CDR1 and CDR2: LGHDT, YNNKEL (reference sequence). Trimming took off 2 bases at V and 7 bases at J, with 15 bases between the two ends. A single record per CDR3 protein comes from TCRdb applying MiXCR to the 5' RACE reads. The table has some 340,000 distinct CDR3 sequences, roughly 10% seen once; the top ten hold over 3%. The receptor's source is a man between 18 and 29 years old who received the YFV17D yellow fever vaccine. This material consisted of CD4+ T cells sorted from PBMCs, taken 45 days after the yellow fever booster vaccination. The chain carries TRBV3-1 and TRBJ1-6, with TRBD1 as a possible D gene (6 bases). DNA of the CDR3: TGTGCCAGCAGCCAATACACCGGGACACTGAATTCACCCCTCCACTTT. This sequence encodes CASSQYTGTLNSPLHF.